This TCR beta chain emerged from a study of T cells expressing NK-cell markers. TCRdb re-called the 5' RACE reads and gives one entry per CDR3 protein, without DNA. The sample has fewer than 400,000 distinct CDR3 sequences. Notes on this clonotype: Its matching antigen is unknown.

This CDR3 spans 17 amino acids. Germline values: CDR1 SGHRS, CDR2 YFSETQ. Overall study findings and caveats: The CD3+CD56-NKG2C+ fraction of several donors was also led by these clonotypes.

The source material was blood T cells: a sorted CD56 or NKG2C T cell subset, CD4+ or CD8+ T cells, or bulk PBMC T cells (not recorded which). This sequence joins TRBV5-1 and TRBJ1-4. The sequence was collected from a woman aged 45-59 years in good health. CDR3 sequence reads: CASSLSGTARGNEKLFF.